These 18 T cell receptor beta chains were all obtained from the same sample, sequenced in a study of blood T cell dynamics during melanoma immunotherapy (dated by TCRdb to the early 2020s). The library relied on the immunoSEQ multiplex PCR assay. TCRdb stores this immuneACCESS table with in-frame sequences only. Part of the clones is absent; in the studies checked, under half of the shortfall reflects unresolved V genes, and no reason is known for the rest. A total of about 15,000 clones appear in this sample, 92% of them only once. The ten largest make up 0.8% to 1% of the sample. The sample's time point label, decoded: week 3, after first cycle of checkpoint inhibitor. The source was blood, collected from a patient treated with checkpoint blockade. The receptors stem from a human donor with melanoma.

This rearrangement joins TRBV6-1 to TRBJ1-5; D ambiguous. Trimming removed 6 bases from V and 6 bases from J, with 9 bases in between. Germline CDR1 is MNHNS and CDR2 is SASEGT. This CDR3 contains 12 residues. CDR3 region: CASRLGTQPQHF. CDR3 in DNA: TGTGCCAGCAGACTTGGCACTCAGCCCCAGCATTTT.

The genes are TRBV7-8 and TRBJ2-7, with TRBD2 matching 14 bases. With V trimmed by 1 base and J by 3 bases, 17 bases remained unmatched. This CDR3 region has 21 residues. Germline-derived CDR1 and CDR2 are SGHVS and FQNEAQ. CDR3 loop: CASSLDALTGLAGARGYEQYF. CDR3 in DNA: TGTGCCAGCAGCTTAGACGCTCTAACGGGACTAGCGGGAGCCAGAGGCTACGAGCAGTACTTC.

The V gene is TRBV9, the J gene TRBJ2-5; 14 bases fit TRBD2. Germline trimming cut 0 bases from V and 1 base from J; bases unmatched to any gene: 8. Germline V gene lookup returns CDR1 SGDLS and CDR2 YYNGEE. The CDR3 contains 19 residues. The CDR3 DNA reads TGTGCCAGCAGCGTAGCTACGGTGACTAGCGGGGGGGCCCAAGAGACCCAGTACTTC. It specifies CASSVATVTSGGAQETQYF.

The rearrangement uses TRBV5-1 and TRBJ1-5; D not certain. The germline V gene encodes CDR1 SGHRS and CDR2 YFSETQ. V dropped 3 bases and J dropped 0 bases, with 7 bases sitting between them. The CDR3 has 14 residues. The CDR3 region is CASSSGYSNQPQHF. The DNA of the CDR3 is TGCGCCAGCAGCTCGGGGTATAGCAATCAGCCCCAGCATTTT.

The chain is built from TRBV19 and TRBJ1-1; unclear D gene. The V gene lost 7 bases and the J gene lost 7 bases, with 13 bases spanning the gap. This CDR3 is built from 12 residues. Per germline, CDR1 LNHDA and CDR2 SQIVND (reference sequence). The CDR3 loop reads CASKSVLLEAFF. The CDR3 DNA is TGTGCCAGTAAGTCGGTCCTTCTTGAAGCTTTCTTT.

This clone was counted between two and nine times. The J gene is TRBJ1-2, the V gene TRBV6-6; no clear D. There are 10 residues in the CDR3. Between the trimmed V and J ends, which lost 6 bases and 7 bases, there was a span of 6 bases. In germline, CDR1 is MNHNY, CDR2 SVGAGI (reference sequence). CDR3 DNA sequence: TGTGCCAGCAGAGAGATTGGCTACACCTTC. This encodes CASREIGYTF.

This chain links TRBV7-9 with TRBJ1-3, with 9 positions matching TRBD1. V dropped 5 bases and J dropped 2; count of bases not matched to a gene: 4. The CDR3 is 15 amino acids. Germline V lookup: CDR1 SEHNR, CDR2 FQNEAQ (reference sequence). The CDR3 DNA is TGTGCCAGCAGCGGACAGGGGAACACTGGAAACACCATATATTTT. Translation: CASSGQGNTGNTIYF.

The chain employs TRBV5-1 and TRBJ2-2, with D perhaps given as TRBD1 or TRBD2 (5 bases each). The CDR3 has 15 residues. V lost 4 bases, J lost 4 bases, and 14 bases lay in between. CDR1 SGHRS and CDR2 YFSETQ come from the germline V gene. CDR3 protein: CASSQDGAGTGELFF. The CDR3 nucleotides read TGCGCCAGCAGCCAGGACGGGGCCGGCACCGGGGAGCTGTTTTTT.

As DNA, the CDR3 is TGTGCCAGCAGTTTATCCACCGGGGAGCTGTTTTTT. The encoded protein is CASSLSTGELFF. V gene TRBV6-5 combines with J gene TRBJ2-2; no clear D. V lost 4 bases and J lost 4, with 4 bases in between. The CDR3 length is 12 residues. Germline loops: CDR1 MNHEY, CDR2 SVGAGI.

The CDR3: CATSRGHSNEQFF. In DNA, the CDR3 is TGTGCCACCAGCAGAGGGCACAGCAATGAGCAGTTCTTC. This sequence joins TRBV15 and TRBJ2-1, with D uncertain. V gave up 1 base and J gave up 6 bases, with 7 bases separating them. The germline V gene encodes CDR1 LNHNV and CDR2 YYDKDF (reference sequence). This CDR3 has 13 residues.

CDR3 nucleotides: TGTGCCAGCTCACCGAGTGGTGTGGGCTACACCTTC. It encodes CASSPSGVGYTF. This sequence joins TRBV18 and TRBJ1-2; D unresolved. CDR1 is KGHSH, CDR2 LQKENI, per germline. The CDR3 is 12 residues long. V was pared by 3 bases and J by 8 bases, with 10 bases between. Filled out from reference TRBV18 and TRBJ1-2, the complete variable domain reads NAGVMQNPRHLVRRRGQEARLRCSPMKGHSHVYWYRQLPEEGLKFMVYLQKENIIDESGMPKERFSAEFPKEGPSILRIQQVVRGDSAAYFCASSPSGVGYTFGSGTRLTVV.

This clone was seen just once. The V and J genes are TRBV7-2 and TRBJ2-5; D remains ambiguous. The ends were cut back, 4 bases at V and 5 bases at J, with 8 bases in the middle. The germline CDR1 and CDR2 sequences are SGHTA and FQGNSA. The CDR3 is 12 amino acids. CDR3 coding DNA: TGTGCCAGCAGCTGGATGGGGGAGACCCAGTACTTC. It codes for CASSWMGETQYF.

This chain links TRBV5-5 with TRBJ2-7, with a possible D match to TRBD1 (5 bases). This CDR3 region has 14 residues. Germline-derived CDR1 and CDR2 are SGHKS and YYEKEE (reference sequence). Deletions cut 0 bases from V and 6 bases from J, with 13 bases between. The CDR3 DNA reads as TGTGCCAGCAGCTTGGCTGCGACAGATGTCGAGCAGTACTTC. Residues: CASSLAATDVEQYF.

The rearrangement joins TRBV5-6 to TRBJ1-1, with D possibly matching TRBD1 (6 bases). Germline CDR1 SGHDT, CDR2 YYEEEE. The V gene lost 0 bases and the J gene lost 2 bases, with 14 bases spanning the gap. The CDR3 is 16 amino acids. The CDR3 loop reads CASSLGLTGFNTEAFF. CDR3 DNA: TGTGCCAGCAGCTTGGGGCTAACAGGGTTTAACACTGAAGCTTTCTTT.

Points on this clone: One end of the junction is discordant with germline, which a read error may explain. The V and J genes are TRBV10-3 and TRBJ2-1, with 8 positions matching TRBD1. Germline assignment: CDR1 ENHRY and CDR2 SYGVKD. This CDR3 has 16 amino acids. The CDR3 DNA reads TGTGCCATCTGGCCCCGACAGGGGCCCCCAAGTCCGGGGCGGATCTTC. Residues: CAIWPRQGPPSPGRIF.

This sequence joins TRBV19 and TRBJ1-1; 10 bases align to TRBD1. CDR3 length: 13 amino acids. The V and J ends lost 8 bases and 4 bases, in that order; junction bases with no gene match: 4. Germline assignment: CDR1 LNHDA and CDR2 SQIVND (reference sequence). CDR3: CASSGQGTTEAFF. The DNA of the CDR3 is TGTGCCAGTTCGGGACAGGGGACCACTGAAGCTTTCTTT.

The V call is TRBV7-2, the J call TRBJ2-5, with TRBD2 identical over 12 bases. The CDR3 runs 16 residues. Losses at the gene ends were 3 bases for V and 4 bases for J; bases not matched to a gene: 6. The germline gives CDR1 SGHTA, CDR2 FQGNSA. DNA for the CDR3: TGTGCCAGCAGCTTTTCGACTAGCGGGAGAGGAGAGACCCAGTACTTC. It translates to CASSFSTSGRGETQYF.

V is TRBV7-8 and J is TRBJ2-3, with TRBD1 matching 7 bases. CDR3 size: 16 residues. Germline CDR1 SGHVS, CDR2 FQNEAQ. The junction had 7 bases not matched to a gene; V was cut back by 4 bases and J by 0 bases. The CDR3 region is CASSSRQGASTDTQYF. DNA of the CDR3: TGTGCCAGCAGCTCGAGACAGGGCGCTAGCACAGATACGCAGTATTTT.